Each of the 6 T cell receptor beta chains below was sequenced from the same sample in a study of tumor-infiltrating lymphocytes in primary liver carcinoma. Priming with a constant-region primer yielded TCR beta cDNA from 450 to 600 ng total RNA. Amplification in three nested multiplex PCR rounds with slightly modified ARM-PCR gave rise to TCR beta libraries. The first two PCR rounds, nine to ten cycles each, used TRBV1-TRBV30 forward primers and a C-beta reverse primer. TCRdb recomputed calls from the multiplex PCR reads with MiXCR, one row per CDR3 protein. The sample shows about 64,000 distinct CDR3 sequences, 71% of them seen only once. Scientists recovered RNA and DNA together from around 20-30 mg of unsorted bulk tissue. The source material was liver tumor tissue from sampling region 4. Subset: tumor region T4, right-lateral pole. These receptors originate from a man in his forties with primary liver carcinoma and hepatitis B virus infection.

The CDR3 loop is CDSSPTSGGAKNIQYF. Here the CDR3 DNA reads TGTGATAGCAGTCCGACTAGCGGGGGAGCCAAAAACATTCAGTACTTC. The rearrangement uses TRBV6-6 and TRBJ2-4; 12 positions agree with TRBD2. The CDR3 length is 16 residues. Germline CDR1 and CDR2: MNHNY and SVGAGI (reference sequence).

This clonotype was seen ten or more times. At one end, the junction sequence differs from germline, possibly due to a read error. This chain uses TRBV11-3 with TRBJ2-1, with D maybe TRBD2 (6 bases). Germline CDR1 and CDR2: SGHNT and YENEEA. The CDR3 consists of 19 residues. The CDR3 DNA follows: TGTGCTAGCAGCTTAGGGTGGCAGGATACTCGGGGGTCCTACAATGAGCAGTTCTTC. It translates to CASSLGWQDTRGSYNEQFF.

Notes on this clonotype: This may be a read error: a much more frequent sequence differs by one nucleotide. The CDR3 nucleotides read TGTGCCGGCAGTGAATTCTGGGACAGGGACACAGATACGCAGTATTTT. Translating it yields CAGSEFWDRDTDTQYF. V usage is TRBV25-1 and J usage is TRBJ2-3, with TRBD1 matching over 9 bases. The CDR3 totals 16 residues. Germline lookup yields CDR1 MGHDK and CDR2 SYGVNS. Full variable domain (remainder filled in from reference TRBV25-1 and TRBJ2-3): EADIYQTPRYLVIGTGKKITLECSQTMGHDKMYWYQQDPGMELHLIHYSYGVNSTEKGDLSSESTVSRIRTEHFPLTLESARPSHTSQYLCAGSEFWDRDTDTQYFGPGTRLTVL.

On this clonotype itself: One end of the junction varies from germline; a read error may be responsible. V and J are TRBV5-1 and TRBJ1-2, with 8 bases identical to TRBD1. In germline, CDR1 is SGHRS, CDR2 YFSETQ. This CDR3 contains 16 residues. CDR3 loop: CASSSWTGRRTWGCTF. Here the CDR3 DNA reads TGCGCCAGCAGCTCTTGGACAGGGAGGCGCACGTGGGGCTGCACCTTC.

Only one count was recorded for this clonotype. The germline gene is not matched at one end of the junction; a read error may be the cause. The CDR3 region has the DNA TGCAGCGTTCTTGACAAAGAGCAGTTCTTC. Residues: CSVLDKEQFF. The chain combines TRBV29-1 with TRBJ2-1; D unclear. CDR1 is SQVTM, CDR2 ANQGSEA, per germline. The CDR3 has 10 residues.

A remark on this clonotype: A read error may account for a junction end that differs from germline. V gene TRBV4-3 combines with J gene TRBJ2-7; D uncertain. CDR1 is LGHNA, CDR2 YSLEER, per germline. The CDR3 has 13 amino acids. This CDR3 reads CASSQVGESGQYF. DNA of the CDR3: TGCGCCAGTAGCCAAGTTGGAGAGTCCGGGCAGTACTTC.